These 2 T cell receptor beta chains originate from one sample sequenced in a study of blood T cell repertoires in COVID-19 (dated by TCRdb to the early 2020s). The library relied on the immunoSEQ multiplex PCR assay. The source is immuneACCESS, and TCRdb retained only in-frame sequences with V and J called. Part of the clones is not carried over; for the studies checked, unresolved V genes explain less than half of this, and the remainder is unexplained. The sample contains 300,000 to 400,000 clones, around 83% of them found a single time. In total, the top ten clones hold roughly 3% of the sample. Material: peripheral blood. Receptors were obtained from a man aged 25-45 years with active or convalescent COVID-19.

The chain uses TRBV28 and TRBJ2-1, with a tentative D call TRBD2 (6 bases). CDR3 length: 15 residues. The germline V gene encodes CDR1 MDHEN and CDR2 SYDVKM. Between the trimmed V and J ends, which lost 5 bases and 7 bases, there was a span of 18 bases. The CDR3 spells CASSPPSAYANEQFF. The CDR3 DNA reads as TGTGCCAGCAGTCCTCCTAGCGCCTATGCGAATGAGCAGTTCTTC.

The chain combines TRBV6-5 with TRBJ2-1; D might be TRBD2 (6 bases). V was clipped by 10 bases and J by 9 bases, with 16 bases between them. Germline loops: CDR1 MNHEY, CDR2 SVGAGI. CDR3 length: 12 residues. CDR3 region: CATTGGSGEQFF. CDR3 bases: TGTGCCACCACCGGAGGGTCGGGTGAGCAGTTCTTC.